One and the same sample provided the 26 T cell receptor beta chains below, sequenced in a study of radiotherapy plus CTLA-4 blockade in lung cancer. Produced via immunoSEQ multiplex PCR; TCRdb's table is partial and in-frame only. The sample holds under 3,000 clones, around 81% seen once. Sample: tumor tissue, taken from a patient treated with radiotherapy plus ipilimumab. All receptors come from a human donor with non-small cell lung cancer that progressed on radiotherapy plus ipilimumab.

A word on this clone: A junction end diverges from the germline sequence, so it may reflect a read error. The chain carries TRBV2 and TRBJ1-5; D unclear. This CDR3 is built from 12 residues. Germline V gives CDR1 SNHLY, CDR2 FYNNEI. CDR3 in amino acids: CASKFSNQPQHF. CDR3 bases: TGTGCCAGCAAGTTCAGCAATCAGCCCCAACATTTT.

The V call is TRBV5-1, the J call TRBJ1-2, with 11 bases fitting TRBD1. Germline values: CDR1 SGHRS, CDR2 YFSETQ. The junction had 6 bases not matched to a gene; V was cut back by 4 bases and J by 7 bases. The CDR3 has 14 residues. CDR3 DNA: TGCGCCAGCAGCCCTGGGACAGGGGGTTCTGGCTACACCTTC. This translates into CASSPGTGGSGYTF. Combining the CDR3 with reference TRBV5-1 and TRBJ1-2 gives the whole variable domain KAGVTQTPRYLIKTRGQQVTLSCSPISGHRSVSWYQQTPGQGLQFLFEYFSETQRNKGNFPGRFSGRQFSNSRSEMNVSTLELGDSALYLCASSPGTGGSGYTFGSGTRLTVV.

The CDR3 spells CASSGGHELGELFF. CDR3 sequence (DNA): TGTGCCAGCAGTGGGGGACATGAGCTCGGGGAGCTGTTTTTT. The genes are TRBV28 and TRBJ2-2, with D tentatively TRBD1 (6 bases). The length of the CDR3 is 14 residues. Germline V gene data show CDR1 as MDHEN and CDR2 as SYDVKM. Deletions cut 5 bases from V and 7 bases from J, with 14 bases between.

V and J are TRBV5-1 and TRBJ1-4, with 7 positions matching TRBD1. CDR3 length: 14 residues. Germline CDR1 and CDR2: SGHRS and YFSETQ. V shed 5 bases, J shed 5 bases, and the junction held 6 bases outside the gene matches. This CDR3 reads CASSQDRINEKLFF. The CDR3 bases are TGCGCCAGCAGTCAGGACAGGATCAATGAAAAACTGTTTTTT.

This clone was detected only a few times. J is TRBJ2-3 and V is TRBV20-1; D unresolved. This CDR3 spans 11 amino acids. The germline V and J ends were trimmed by 5 bases and 3 bases, with 6 bases remaining between them. In germline, CDR1 is DFQATT, CDR2 SNEGSKA (reference sequence). The CDR3 region has the DNA TGCAGTGCTCACCTAACAGATACGCAGTATTTT. Amino acid sequence: CSAHLTDTQYF.

The gene calls are TRBV6-5 and TRBJ1-4, with a possible D match to TRBD1 (6 bases). From germline, CDR1 is MNHEY and CDR2 SVGAGI. This CDR3 has 13 amino acids. With 5 bases removed from V and 8 bases from J, the gap between germline ends came to 12 bases. The CDR3 DNA follows: TGTGCCAGCAGTCAGCCCGGGACAGAAAAACTGTTTTTT. Translating gives CASSQPGTEKLFF.

The rearrangement links TRBV10-3 to TRBJ2-6, with TRBD1 matching 8 bases. After removal of 4 bases from V and 4 bases from J, the junction contained 15 bases not matched to a gene. CDR1 and CDR2 (germline): ENHRY, SYGVKD. The CDR3 runs to 19 residues. The CDR3 protein is CAISAPPGQAIFGANVLTF. The CDR3 DNA reads as TGTGCCATCAGTGCTCCTCCGGGACAGGCCATCTTCGGGGCCAACGTCCTGACTTTC.

The CDR3 DNA reads as TGCGCCAGCACCGGGGACGCCAACACCGGGGAGCTGTTTTTT. This translates into CASTGDANTGELFF. This chain joins TRBV10-1 and TRBJ2-2; the D gene could be TRBD1 or TRBD2 (5 bases each). CDR3 length: 14 amino acids. CDR1 and CDR2 (germline): WNHNN, SYGVQD (reference sequence). Trimming removed 7 bases at V and 2 bases at J, with 11 bases between.

CDR3 loop: CASSLGGRLAEQFF. The CDR3 coding sequence is TGTGCCAGCAGCCTAGGGGGGAGGCTAGCCGAGCAGTTCTTC. The V call is TRBV9, the J call TRBJ2-1; D may match TRBD1 or TRBD2 (6 bases each). The CDR3 length is 14 residues. Germline V gene sequence: CDR1 SGDLS, CDR2 YYNGEE. The V end was cut by 4 bases, the J end by 10 bases, with 18 bases between.

J is TRBJ1-3 and V is TRBV11-2, with a tentative D call TRBD1 (6 bases). V shed 1 base and J shed 4 bases, with 8 bases lying between them. Germline values: CDR1 SGHAT, CDR2 FQNNGV. This CDR3 region has 14 residues. The CDR3 DNA follows: TGTGCCAGCAGCTTAGGAACAGGGGGAAACACCATATATTTT. Translated: CASSLGTGGNTIYF.

This clone appeared a few times. The chain carries TRBV28 and TRBJ1-6; D is ambiguous. This CDR3 contains 14 residues. CDR1 is MDHEN and CDR2 is SYDVKM in the germline V gene. V was pared by 2 bases and J by 3 bases, with 5 bases between. The CDR3 reads CASSLLSYNSPLHF. CDR3 coding DNA: TGTGCCAGCAGTTTACTCAGCTATAATTCACCCCTCCACTTT.

The chain recombines TRBV2 with TRBJ1-1; the D is unclear. V lost 8 bases, J lost 1 base, and 17 bases lay in between. The CDR3 has 15 amino acids. The germline V gene encodes CDR1 SNHLY and CDR2 FYNNEI. CDR3 DNA: TGTGCCAGCGGTAAAGGAAACTCTCCGAACACTGAAGCTTTCTTT. Its translation: CASGKGNSPNTEAFF.

The genes are TRBV10-3 and TRBJ2-5; D might be TRBD1 or TRBD2, each matching 7 bases. The germline gives CDR1 ENHRY, CDR2 SYGVKD. Trimming cost V 3 bases and J 5 bases, with 16 bases left between them. This CDR3 comprises 15 residues. CDR3 sequence: CAISDGEGALETQYF. In DNA, the CDR3 is TGTGCCATCAGTGATGGGGAGGGGGCATTGGAGACCCAGTACTTC.

Of note for this clone: Relative to the germline gene, one junction end is altered; a read error may explain this. DNA for the CDR3: TGTGCCATCAGCGGTTACAATGAGCAGTTCTTC. Residues: CAISGYNEQFF. V is TRBV7-2 and J is TRBJ2-1, with D perhaps matching TRBD2 (5 bases). The CDR3 is made up of 11 amino acids. Germline CDR1 and CDR2: SGHTA and FQGNSA. Full variable domain (rest looked up from reference TRBV7-2 and TRBJ2-1): GAGVSQSPSNKVTEKGKDVELRCDPISGHTALYWYRQSLGQGLEFLIYFQGNSAPDKSGLPSDRFSAERTGGSVSTLTIQRTQQEDSAVYLCAISGYNEQFFGPGTRLTVL.

V is TRBV5-4 and J is TRBJ1-2; no clear D gene. The CDR3 consists of 14 residues. Trimming shortened V by 3 bases and J by 4 bases, and 13 bases separated the two germline ends. The germline CDR1 and CDR2 sequences are SGHNT and YYREEE (reference sequence). This CDR3 is CASSWEAASYGYTF. CDR3 DNA sequence: TGTGCCAGCAGCTGGGAAGCGGCTTCCTATGGCTACACCTTC. Drawing the rest from reference TRBV5-4 and TRBJ1-2, the complete variable domain is ETGVTQSPTHLIKTRGQQVTLRCSSQSGHNTVSWYQQALGQGPQFIFQYYREEENGRGNFPPRFSGLQFPNYSSELNVNALELDDSALYLCASSWEAASYGYTFGSGTRLTVV.

This clone has only a few counts. The chain links TRBV9 to TRBJ1-3; weak D call: TRBD1 (6 bases). There are 16 residues in the CDR3. Between the trimmed V and J ends, which lost 6 bases and 2 bases, there was a span of 18 bases. Germline assignment: CDR1 SGDLS and CDR2 YYNGEE. CDR3 protein: CASTPGGGMAGNTIYF. The CDR3 coding sequence is TGTGCCAGCACCCCTGGAGGGGGAATGGCTGGAAACACCATATATTTT. The full variable domain, its missing parts supplied by reference TRBV9 and TRBJ1-3, is DSGVTQTPKHLITATGQRVTLRCSPRSGDLSVYWYQQSLDQGLQFLIQYYNGEERAKGNILERFSAQQFPDLHSELNLSSLELGDSALYFCASTPGGGMAGNTIYFGEGSWLTVV.

J is TRBJ1-5 and V is TRBV19; D not certain. The CDR3 extends over 16 amino acids. V lost 5 bases, J lost 1 base, and 15 bases lay in between. Germline CDR1 is LNHDA and CDR2 is SQIVND (reference sequence). The CDR3 is CASSPSGRRSNQPQHF. DNA for the CDR3: TGTGCCAGTAGTCCCTCCGGACGGCGAAGCAATCAGCCCCAGCATTTT.

The chain employs TRBV7-9 and TRBJ1-2; perhaps TRBD1 as D (5 bases). CDR1 is SEHNR, CDR2 FQNEAQ, per germline (reference sequence). The ends were cut back, 5 bases at V and 0 bases at J, with 13 bases in the middle. This CDR3 has 15 amino acids. The CDR3 region is CASSRGQTANYGYTF. The DNA of the CDR3 is TGTGCCAGCAGCAGAGGACAAACCGCTAACTATGGCTACACCTTC.

The chain links TRBV7-2 to TRBJ2-7, with 8 bases matching TRBD2. J was trimmed by 6 bases and V by 1 base; bases with no gene match: 8. This CDR3 is 15 amino acids long. Germline V lookup: CDR1 SGHTA, CDR2 FQGNSA. CDR3 protein: CASSLVLAGGTEQYF. In nucleotides, the CDR3 is TGTGCCAGCAGCTTAGTTCTCGCGGGGGGAACCGAGCAGTACTTC.

J is TRBJ1-2 and V is TRBV4-2; D unclear. Germline CDR1 reads LGHNA; CDR2 reads YNFKEQ. This CDR3 contains 15 residues. Trimming pared 2 bases from V and 9 bases from J, leaving 19 bases between. CDR3: CASSQKEDRLSSYTF. As DNA, the CDR3 is TGTGCCAGCAGCCAAAAAGAGGACCGCCTGTCAAGCTACACCTTC.

The rearrangement joins TRBV5-4 to TRBJ2-5; 8 bases match TRBD2. This CDR3 spans 15 amino acids. V was clipped by 5 bases and J by 4 bases; unmatched bases: 10. The germline CDR1 and CDR2 sequences are SGHNT and YYREEE (reference sequence). The CDR3 DNA follows: TGTGCCAGCAGGGAAAAGGGCCGGGGGGGAGAGACCCAGTACTTC. Translating it yields CASREKGRGGETQYF.

As for this clone: One junction end disagrees with the germline gene, perhaps due to a read error. This chain connects TRBV7-6 to TRBJ1-3; TRBD1 aligns across 7 bases. The length of the CDR3 is 11 residues. Germline CDR1 is SGHVS and CDR2 is FNYEAQ. The CDR3 bases are TGTGCCAGCAGCTCTTCGGACAGGCAAGATTTT. This codes for CASSSSDRQDF.

The V call is TRBV27, the J call TRBJ1-2, with no clear D. CDR1 is MNHEY, CDR2 SMNVEV, per germline (reference sequence). The CDR3 sequence is 15 residues long. Trimming cost V 5 bases and J 4 bases, with 17 bases left between them. The CDR3 is CASSQAGRTSYGYTF. CDR3 coding DNA: TGTGCCAGCAGTCAAGCGGGCCGTACGAGCTATGGCTACACCTTC.

The CDR3 bases are TGCGCCAGCAGCCAAAGGGACAGGACTATGCATGAGCAGTTCTTC. It codes for CASSQRDRTMHEQFF. This rearrangement joins TRBV4-1 to TRBJ2-1, with 8 bases aligning to TRBD1. The CDR3 totals 15 residues. Germline CDR1 and CDR2: MGHRA and YSYEKL. V was clipped by 2 bases and J by 8 bases; unmatched bases: 8.

The V call is TRBV7-8, the J call TRBJ2-3; TRBD1 aligns across 7 bases. The CDR3 spans 19 residues. Germline V lookup: CDR1 SGHVS, CDR2 FQNEAQ. With V trimmed by 0 bases and J by 1 base, 13 bases remained unmatched. CDR3 residues: CASSLAGERFQGGTDTQYF. The DNA of the CDR3 is TGTGCCAGCAGCTTAGCGGGGGAGCGGTTTCAGGGGGGCACAGATACGCAGTATTTT. The full variable domain, completed using reference TRBV7-8 and TRBJ2-3, is GAGVSQSPRYKVAKRGQDVALRCDPISGHVSLFWYQQALGQGPEFLTYFQNEAQLDKSGLPSDRFFAERPEGSVSTLKIQRTQQEDSAVYLCASSLAGERFQGGTDTQYFGPGTRLTVL.

This clone came up once. The gene calls are TRBV6-5 and TRBJ1-6, with a possible D match to TRBD1 (5 bases). Germline V gives CDR1 MNHEY, CDR2 SVGAGI. The length of the CDR3 is 13 residues. Deletions cut 10 bases from V and 7 bases from J, with 14 bases between. The CDR3 coding sequence is TGTGCCACCGGGGGGAACCGAAATTCACCCCTCCACTTT. This gives the protein CATGGNRNSPLHF.